This entry lists 32 T cell receptor beta chains sequenced from one sample in a study of cytotoxic CD8 clonotypes in ibrutinib-treated CLL. Data came from immunoSEQ multiplex PCR; TCRdb stores just in-frame clones and leaves some out. The data show around 140,000 clones, with 60% to 85% seen just once and around 4.9% held by the top ten. The source material was PBMCs, sampled after 24 months of ibrutinib treatment. The receptors here all came from a human donor with chronic lymphocytic leukemia.

The V call is TRBV18, the J call TRBJ2-3; D is unresolved. The CDR3 runs to 13 residues. CDR1 and CDR2 from the germline V gene are KGHSH and LQKENI. V lost 3 bases to trimming and J lost 4 bases, with 8 bases between them. CDR3 coding DNA: TGTGCCAGCTCACCGCCCCCGCCAGATACGCAGTATTTT. Amino acid sequence: CASSPPPPDTQYF.

This rearrangement joins TRBV19 to TRBJ1-3; 11 bases are a match to TRBD1. In germline, CDR1 is LNHDA, CDR2 SQIVND (reference sequence). With 6 bases clipped from V and 1 base from J, the junction kept 2 bases outside the gene matches. This CDR3 comprises 15 residues. The CDR3 bases are TGTGCCAGTAGCCGGGACAGGGGGTCTGGAAACACCATATATTTT. This codes for CASSRDRGSGNTIYF. Drawing the rest from reference TRBV19 and TRBJ1-3, the complete variable domain is DGGITQSPKYLFRKEGQNVTLSCEQNLNHDAMYWYRQDPGQGLRLIYYSQIVNDFQKGDIAEGYSVSREKKESFPLTVTSAQKNPTAFYLCASSRDRGSGNTIYFGEGSWLTVV.

The CDR3 DNA reads as TGTGCCAGCAGCTTCGCGATCGGCTACGAGCAGTACTTC. The encoded protein is CASSFAIGYEQYF. The chain combines TRBV7-9 with TRBJ2-7; D is unclear. Germline lookup yields CDR1 SEHNR and CDR2 FQNEAQ (reference sequence). The CDR3 is made up of 13 amino acids. Trimming stripped 3 bases from V and 3 bases from J, with 9 bases between.

CDR3 region: CASTRSASYEQYF. The CDR3 coding sequence is TGTGCCAGCACCCGATCAGCCTCCTACGAGCAGTACTTC. V and J are TRBV6-1 and TRBJ2-7; D remains ambiguous. V lost 7 bases and J lost 0, with 10 bases in between. From germline, CDR1 is MNHNS and CDR2 SASEGT. CDR3 length: 13 amino acids.

The genes are TRBV5-1 and TRBJ2-4, with TRBD2 identical over 7 bases. Germline V gene data show CDR1 as SGHRS and CDR2 as YFSETQ. The CDR3 spans 14 residues. Trimming took 3 bases from V and 8 from J; bases not matched to a gene: 8. The chain's CDR3 is CASSSNLAVDIQYF. In DNA, the CDR3 is TGCGCCAGCAGCTCCAACCTAGCGGTGGACATTCAGTACTTC.

V gene TRBV7-3 combines with J gene TRBJ2-1; no firm D call. With 1 base removed from V and 3 bases from J, the gap between germline ends came to 10 bases. Germline lookup yields CDR1 SGHTA and CDR2 FQGTGA. The CDR3 is 15 amino acids. In nucleotides, the CDR3 is TGTGCCAGCAGCTTAAGTCCCCAGAACTACAATGAGCAGTTCTTC. It specifies CASSLSPQNYNEQFF.

This rearrangement joins TRBV13 to TRBJ1-2, with a possible D match to TRBD1 (5 bases). In germline, CDR1 is PRHDT, CDR2 FYEKMQ (reference sequence). The V end lost 5 bases, the J end lost 8 bases, and 12 bases lay between the germline ends. The CDR3 extends over 12 amino acids. The CDR3: CASSRGGGGYTF. The DNA of the CDR3 is TGTGCCAGCAGCAGGGGAGGTGGAGGCTACACCTTC. Together with reference TRBV13 and TRBJ1-2, the CDR3 gives the full variable domain: AAGVIQSPRHLIKEKRETATLKCYPIPRHDTVYWYQQGPGQDPQFLISFYEKMQSDKGSIPDRFSAQQFSDYHSELNMSSLELGDSALYFCASSRGGGGYTFGSGTRLTVV.

This clone was seen a handful of times. V gene TRBV18 combines with J gene TRBJ1-3, with 7 bases fitting TRBD1. The CDR3 is 15 residues long. Looked up from germline, CDR1 is KGHSH and CDR2 is LQKENI. V gave up 3 bases and J gave up 1 base; unmatched junction bases: 3. The CDR3 region has the DNA TGTGCCAGCTCACCGGCACAGGGGTCTGGAAACACCATATATTTT. Translated, it gives CASSPAQGSGNTIYF.

The V gene is TRBV7-2, the J gene TRBJ2-7; TRBD1 aligns across 11 bases. Germline V gene sequence: CDR1 SGHTA, CDR2 FQGNSA. This CDR3 contains 16 residues. V lost 6 bases, J lost 1 base, and 8 bases stayed unmatched. The CDR3 DNA reads as TGTGCCAGCAGTCGGACAGGGGGCGACGGTTCCTACGAGCAGTACTTC. Amino acids: CASSRTGGDGSYEQYF.

The chain couples TRBV6-6 to TRBJ2-1; 10 positions agree with TRBD2. CDR3 length equals 16 residues. V lost 5 bases and J lost 3; bases outside the gene matches: 7. CDR1 and CDR2 from the germline V gene are MNHNY and SVGAGI (reference sequence). CDR3 amino acids: CASSTGLASHYNEQFF. CDR3 DNA: TGTGCCAGCAGTACGGGACTAGCGAGCCACTACAATGAGCAGTTCTTC.

This clone occurred a few times. The chain recombines TRBV5-6 with TRBJ2-2; D may be TRBD1 or TRBD2 (5 bases each). Germline-derived CDR1 and CDR2 are SGHDT and YYEEEE. Trimming took off 4 bases at V and 0 bases at J, with 10 bases between the two ends. There are 15 residues in the CDR3. The CDR3 spells CASSPGPTNTGELFF. The CDR3 DNA sequence: TGTGCCAGCAGCCCGGGACCGACGAACACCGGGGAGCTGTTTTTT.

The V and J genes are TRBV10-3 and TRBJ1-5, with D perhaps TRBD1 (6 bases). Germline assignment: CDR1 ENHRY and CDR2 SYGVKD. This CDR3 region has 14 residues. V shed 0 bases and J shed 6 bases, with 9 bases lying between them. Here the CDR3 DNA reads TGTGCCATCAGTGAGTCTGGGGGCGGTCAGCCCCAGCATTTT. Translating it yields CAISESGGGQPQHF.

The chain couples TRBV11-2 to TRBJ2-3; D not resolved. This CDR3 is built from 15 residues. The germline CDR1 and CDR2 sequences are SGHAT and FQNNGV. V dropped 0 bases and J dropped 1 base, with 8 bases sitting between them. The CDR3 nucleotides are TGTGCCAGCAGCTTAGATGTCTTTGGCACAGATACGCAGTATTTT. Residues: CASSLDVFGTDTQYF.

In DNA form, the CDR3 reads TGTGCCAGCAGCGTGGTGGACACCACGAGGAGATACTGGGCCAACGTCCTGACTTTC. Translated: CASSVVDTTRRYWANVLTF. The chain is built from TRBV5-6 and TRBJ2-6; a weak D match, TRBD1 (5 bases). V was pared by 4 bases and J by 5 bases, with 25 bases between. CDR1 SGHDT and CDR2 YYEEEE come from the germline V gene. The CDR3 totals 19 residues.

The CDR3 nucleotides are TGTGCCAGCAGTGAGGACCCTGGGGGCTTTGGCTACACCTTC. Translated, it gives CASSEDPGGFGYTF. The chain couples TRBV6-4 to TRBJ1-2, with D possibly TRBD1 on 6 matching bases. CDR3 length: 14 residues. V shed 3 bases and J shed 7 bases, with 15 bases lying between them. Per germline, CDR1 MRHNA and CDR2 SNTAGT.

This clone was found once. The chain is built from TRBV10-3 and TRBJ1-2; D is perhaps TRBD1 (5 bases). Germline V gene lookup returns CDR1 ENHRY and CDR2 SYGVKD. The ends were cut back, 6 bases at V and 4 bases at J, with 9 bases in the middle. There are 12 residues in the CDR3. CDR3 region: CAISPDSYGYTF. In nucleotides, the CDR3 is TGTGCCATCAGCCCTGACAGCTATGGCTACACCTTC.

This clone was seen more than once but under ten times. The chain employs TRBV18 and TRBJ1-5, with 7 bases aligning to TRBD1. The V segment lost 4 bases and the J segment 4 bases; nucleotides outside the gene matches: 4. CDR3 length: 14 amino acids. Per germline, CDR1 KGHSH and CDR2 LQKENI. In DNA form, the CDR3 reads TGTGCCAGCTCACGGGGGGACAGAAATCAGCCCCAGCATTTT. Its translation: CASSRGDRNQPQHF.

The chain is built from TRBV9 and TRBJ2-2; D could derive from TRBD1 or TRBD2 (5 bases each). Trimming stripped 4 bases from V and 6 bases from J, with 19 bases between. The CDR3 has 16 residues. Per the germline V gene, CDR1 is SGDLS and CDR2 is YYNGEE. The DNA for the CDR3 is TGTGCCAGCAGCCCCCATCTGGGGCGGGTGGCCGGGGAGCTGTTTTTT. This encodes CASSPHLGRVAGELFF.

The chain joins TRBV9 to TRBJ2-2; TRBD2 is a possible D gene (5 bases). This CDR3 is 12 amino acids long. Germline assignment: CDR1 SGDLS and CDR2 YYNGEE. The ends were cut back, 0 bases at V and 10 bases at J, with 7 bases in the middle. The CDR3 here is CASSVGSAELFF. The CDR3 DNA sequence: TGTGCCAGCAGCGTAGGTAGCGCGGAGCTGTTTTTT.

The chain recombines TRBV5-4 with TRBJ2-1; TRBD2 is a possible D gene (5 bases). Trimming stripped 4 bases from V and 9 bases from J, with 11 bases between. In germline, CDR1 is SGHNT, CDR2 YYREEE (reference sequence). This CDR3 spans 12 amino acids. CDR3 DNA: TGTGCCAGCAGCCGCGAGGGTGTTGAGCAGTTCTTC. Translated: CASSREGVEQFF. Looking up the rest from reference TRBV5-4 and TRBJ2-1 gives the full variable domain: ETGVTQSPTHLIKTRGQQVTLRCSSQSGHNTVSWYQQALGQGPQFIFQYYREEENGRGNFPPRFSGLQFPNYSSELNVNALELDDSALYLCASSREGVEQFFGPGTRLTVL.

The DNA of the CDR3 is TGTGCCAGCAGCATGGACAGGGTTGTGGACAATGAGCAGTTCTTC. It yields the protein CASSMDRVVDNEQFF. The V and J genes are TRBV5-6 and TRBJ2-1; TRBD1 aligns across 8 bases. Germline CDR1 SGHDT, CDR2 YYEEEE. Trimming took 4 bases from V and 5 from J; bases not matched to a gene: 8. The CDR3 sequence is 15 residues long.

This chain uses TRBV30 with TRBJ2-7, with a weak D call TRBD1 (5 bases). Germline V CDR1 and CDR2: GTSNPN, SVGIG (reference sequence). The V and J ends lost 0 bases and 6 bases respectively, with 18 bases between them. This CDR3 contains 15 residues. Here the CDR3 DNA reads TGTGCCTGGAGTGTTGGGGCAGGTGATCCGGGCGAGCAGTACTTC. Translation gives CAWSVGAGDPGEQYF.

The gene calls are TRBV2 and TRBJ2-3, with 12 bases that match TRBD2. V was clipped by 10 bases and J by 1 base; unmatched bases: 3. The germline V gene has CDR1 SNHLY and CDR2 FYNNEI. This CDR3 comprises 14 residues. Here the CDR3 reads CATASGRGTDTQYF. The DNA of the CDR3 is TGTGCCACCGCTAGCGGGAGGGGCACAGATACGCAGTATTTT. The variable domain in full, completed from reference TRBV2 and TRBJ2-3, reads EPEVTQTPSHQVTQMGQEVILRCVPISNHLYFYWYRQILGQKVEFLVSFYNNEISEKSEIFDDQFSVERPDGSNFTLKIRSTKLEDSAMYFCATASGRGTDTQYFGPGTRLTVL.

This clone was observed once. This rearrangement joins TRBV10-3 to TRBJ1-5; D remains ambiguous. V was cut by 3 bases and J by 1 base, with 13 bases left in between. Germline V lookup: CDR1 ENHRY, CDR2 SYGVKD. The CDR3 spans 16 residues. The CDR3 bases are TGTGCCATCAGTGATGGGGTAGGCTCAAGCAATCAGCCCCAGCATTTT. Translating gives CAISDGVGSSNQPQHF.

The V and J genes are TRBV7-2 and TRBJ2-7, with 10 bases matching TRBD1. The CDR3 length is 14 residues. V lost 5 bases to trimming and J lost 2 bases; unmatched junction nucleotides: 3. Germline V gene sequence: CDR1 SGHTA, CDR2 FQGNSA. The CDR3 reads CASSEGTGAYEQYF. The DNA for the CDR3 is TGTGCCAGCAGCGAGGGGACAGGGGCCTACGAGCAGTACTTC. Full variable domain (missing parts from reference TRBV7-2 and TRBJ2-7): GAGVSQSPSNKVTEKGKDVELRCDPISGHTALYWYRQSLGQGLEFLIYFQGNSAPDKSGLPSDRFSAERTGGSVSTLTIQRTQQEDSAVYLCASSEGTGAYEQYFGPGTRLTVT.

V and J are TRBV6-5 and TRBJ2-7; D is possibly TRBD2 (7 bases). This CDR3 spans 15 amino acids. From germline, CDR1 is MNHEY and CDR2 SVGAGI. V dropped 0 bases and J dropped 2 bases, with 11 bases sitting between them. CDR3 DNA: TGTGCCAGCAGTTACTCGACGGGGGGCGCCTACGAGCAGTACTTC. Translated: CASSYSTGGAYEQYF.

CDR3 in amino acids: CASSRHPNTGELFF. CDR3 DNA sequence: TGTGCCAGCAGTCGGCACCCGAACACCGGGGAGCTGTTTTTT. The rearrangement joins TRBV28 to TRBJ2-2; D not certain. V lost 5 bases, J lost 0 bases, and 7 bases lay in between. There are 14 residues in the CDR3. Germline loops: CDR1 MDHEN, CDR2 SYDVKM.

The chain carries TRBV14 and TRBJ1-1; the D is unclear. The CDR3 is 11 amino acids. Germline CDR1 and CDR2: SGHDN and FVKESK. V dropped 0 bases and J dropped 7 bases, with 3 bases sitting between them. The CDR3 region has the DNA TGTGCCAGCAGCCAAGATGTTGAAGCTTTCTTT. Protein product: CASSQDVEAFF.

J is TRBJ2-1 and V is TRBV19; a possible D gene is TRBD2 (5 bases). Per germline, CDR1 LNHDA and CDR2 SQIVND (reference sequence). This CDR3 spans 10 amino acids. The V end lost 10 bases, the J end lost 9 bases, and 10 bases lay between the germline ends. The CDR3 loop reads CATSSSEQFF. CDR3 DNA: TGTGCCACCTCTAGCAGTGAGCAGTTCTTC.

V is TRBV6-5 and J is TRBJ2-1; weak D call: TRBD2 (6 bases). The CDR3 has 15 amino acids. Trimming took 6 bases from V and 9 from J, leaving 21 bases between them. Germline V lookup: CDR1 MNHEY, CDR2 SVGAGI. The CDR3 spells CASSSRRDFVGEQFF. The CDR3 DNA follows: TGTGCCAGCAGCTCCCGGCGGGATTTTGTTGGTGAGCAGTTCTTC.

The chain has TRBV5-6 and TRBJ2-2; no definite D call. Germline lookup yields CDR1 SGHDT and CDR2 YYEEEE. Trimming took off 0 bases at V and 1 base at J, with 4 bases between the two ends. The CDR3 is 14 amino acids. The DNA for the CDR3 is TGTGCCAGCAGCTTGGTACGGAACACCGGGGAGCTGTTTTTT. It is translated as CASSLVRNTGELFF.

The V call is TRBV7-8, the J call TRBJ2-7, with D possibly being TRBD1 (6 bases). Germline CDR1 reads SGHVS; CDR2 reads FQNEAQ. The CDR3 has 14 amino acids. Trimming left V 5 bases short and J 0 bases short, with 11 bases between. CDR3 loop: CASSPRTDSYEQYF. The CDR3 nucleotides are TGTGCCAGCAGCCCCAGGACAGACTCCTACGAGCAGTACTTC. The entire variable domain, with the rest obtained from reference TRBV7-8 and TRBJ2-7, is as follows: GAGVSQSPRYKVAKRGQDVALRCDPISGHVSLFWYQQALGQGPEFLTYFQNEAQLDKSGLPSDRFFAERPEGSVSTLKIQRTQQEDSAVYLCASSPRTDSYEQYFGPGTRLTVT.